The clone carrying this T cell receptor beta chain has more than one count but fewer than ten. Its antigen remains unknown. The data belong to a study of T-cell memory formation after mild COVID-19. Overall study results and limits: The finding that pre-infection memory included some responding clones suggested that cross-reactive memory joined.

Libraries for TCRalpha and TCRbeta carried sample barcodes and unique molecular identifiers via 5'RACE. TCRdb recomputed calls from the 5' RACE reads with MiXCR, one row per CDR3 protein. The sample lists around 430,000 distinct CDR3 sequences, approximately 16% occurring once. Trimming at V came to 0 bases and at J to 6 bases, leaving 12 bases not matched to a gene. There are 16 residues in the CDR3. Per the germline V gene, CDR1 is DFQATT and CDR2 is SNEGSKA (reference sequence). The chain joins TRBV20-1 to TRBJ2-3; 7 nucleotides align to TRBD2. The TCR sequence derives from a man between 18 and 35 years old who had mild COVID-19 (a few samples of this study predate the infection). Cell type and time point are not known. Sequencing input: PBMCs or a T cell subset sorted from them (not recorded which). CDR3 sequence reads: CSARDRPPSGKDTQYF. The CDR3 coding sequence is TGCAGTGCTAGAGATCGTCCCCCTAGCGGCAAGGATACGCAGTATTTT.